This entry is about one T cell receptor beta chain. Its antigen is not identified. CDR1 is DFQATT and CDR2 is SNEGSKA in the germline V gene (reference sequence). J gave up 1 base and V 0 bases, and 16 bases lay outside the gene matches. The CDR3 contains 19 residues. Constant-region reverse primers amplified full-length variable regions, followed by semi-nested Nested Universal Primer A PCR. Each CDR3 protein is one row after TCRdb ran MiXCR on the 5' RACE reads. The table records about 62,000 distinct CDR3 sequences, almost 30% of them present only once. Regarding the study as a whole: Tumor Tregs overlapped most with tumor, then blood, naive CD4+ cells. The larger-cohort validation was restricted to a single TCR beta V-J rearrangement rather than whole repertoires.

Sequences were obtained from tumor-infiltrating naive CD4+ T cells sorted from the breast tumor. The subset is: naive CD4+ T cells, CD4+CD45RA+CD25-. The V and J genes are TRBV20-1 and TRBJ2-3, with 7 bases that match TRBD2. This receptor was identified in a female donor with breast cancer. The CDR3 loop reads CSARDAGRVRGEGTDTQYF. CDR3 DNA sequence: TGCAGTGCTAGAGATGCGGGGAGGGTTCGGGGTGAGGGCACAGATACGCAGTATTTT.